These T cell receptor beta chains were read from a single sample in a study of technical replicates of blood from a handful of donors. Clones were sequenced by immunoSEQ multiplex PCR, and TCRdb holds only the in-frame ones, with some missing. This sample has 100,000 or so clones, with almost 97% found just once. The material sequenced was T cells isolated from PBMCs. These receptors came from a human donor in good health. CDR3s include the opening cysteine and the closing phenylalanine or tryptophan. D genes are given only for firm matches. Rows give clone size only sometimes, using once, few, many, or a class for an expanded clone.

V,J,D,size,DNA,CDR3
TRBV5-6,TRBJ2-7,.,.,TGTGCCAGCAGCTTAGCGGTGAGCTCCTACGAGCAGTACTTC,CASSLAVSSYEQYF
TRBV7-8,TRBJ2-2,TRBD2,.,TGTGCCAGCAGCTTACTGACTAGCGGGAACACCGGGGAGCTGTTTTTT,CASSLLTSGNTGELFF
TRBV7-9,TRBJ1-1,.,.,TGTGCCAGCAGCTTAGAAGCAGGGTTAACTGAAGCTTTCTTT,CASSLEAGLTEAFF
TRBV7-2,TRBJ2-1,TRBD2,.,TGTGCCAGCAGCACTCTAGCGGGAGATGCGGATGAGCAGTTCTTC,CASSTLAGDADEQFF
TRBV11-3,TRBJ2-7,TRBD2,.,TGTGCCAGCAGCTTAGACCTAGCGGACTCCTACGAGCAGTACTTC,CASSLDLADSYEQYF
TRBV27,TRBJ2-7,TRBD2,.,TGTGCCAGCAGCCATGGACTAGCGGGTGGATACGAGCAGTACTTC,CASSHGLAGGYEQYF
TRBV28,TRBJ2-1,TRBD1,.,TGTGCCAGCAGTCCCCCGGACAGGGGAAGTTATGAGCAGTTCTTC,CASSPPDRGSYEQFF
TRBV7-6,TRBJ2-1,.,.,TGTGCCAGCAGCTTAATTAGGGACAGGGGTGGCGGGAGGGCCTCCAATGAGCAGTTCTTC,CASSLIRDRGGGRASNEQFF
TRBV5-1,TRBJ2-2,.,once,TGCGCCAGCAGCCTGAGGGGAGGTGGGGAGCTGTTTTTT,CASSLRGGGELFF
TRBV28,TRBJ2-5,.,.,TGTGCCAGCAGTTTGGTGGACGGGAGCCAGACCCAGTACTTC,CASSLVDGSQTQYF
TRBV6-5,TRBJ2-3,TRBD2,.,TGTGCCAGCAGTTTAACTAGCGGGAGTGGTATAGATACGCAGTATTTT,CASSLTSGSGIDTQYF
TRBV9,TRBJ2-7,TRBD2,.,TGTGCCAGCAGCGTAGGCCAAGGGGCGGGAGTGGGCTACGAGCAGTACTTC,CASSVGQGAGVGYEQYF
TRBV11-1,TRBJ2-1,TRBD2,.,TGTGCCAGCAGCTTATCCGGGACTAGCTTCTACAATGAGCAGTTCTTC,CASSLSGTSFYNEQFF
TRBV5-1,TRBJ1-1,.,many,TGCGCCAGCCTGGAGGGTCTGGGGCTTGACACTGAAGCTTTCTTT,CASLEGLGLDTEAFF
TRBV6-5,TRBJ2-7,.,.,TGTGCCAGCAGTTTTCAACCGGGATTACACTACGAGCAGTACTTC,CASSFQPGLHYEQYF
TRBV2,TRBJ1-1,.,.,TGTGCCAGCAGAGGGATTACAGGATCGAACACTGAAGCTTTCTTT,CASRGITGSNTEAFF
TRBV19,TRBJ1-2,TRBD1,.,TGTGCCAGTGGACAGGTCTATGGCTACACCTTC,CASGQVYGYTF
TRBV7-3,TRBJ2-7,.,.,TGTGCCAGCAGCTTAGGGGAGCTCTACGAGCAGTACTTC,CASSLGELYEQYF
TRBV2,TRBJ2-1,TRBD2,.,TGTGCCAGCAGGGGGCTAGCGGAGAACTCCTACAATGAGCAGTTCTTC,CASRGLAENSYNEQFF
TRBV6-5,TRBJ2-3,.,.,TGTGCCAGCAGTTACTCGACTCCCACAGATACGCAGTATTTT,CASSYSTPTDTQYF
TRBV19,TRBJ1-2,.,.,TGTGCCAGTAGTCCGATAACAGACTATGGCTACACCTTC,CASSPITDYGYTF
TRBV6-1,TRBJ1-3,TRBD1,.,TGTGCCAGCAGTGAAGTTACAGGGGTAGGAGGAAACACCATATATTTT,CASSEVTGVGGNTIYF
TRBV27,TRBJ2-7,TRBD1,.,TGTGCCAGCAGTTGGGACAGCTCCAAGGAGCAGTACTTC,CASSWDSSKEQYF
TRBV5-6,TRBJ2-3,TRBD2,.,TGTGCCAGCAGCTTCGGGACTACTGTAGTCGCTACGCAGTATTTT,CASSFGTTVVATQYF
TRBV27,TRBJ2-7,TRBD2,.,TGTGCCAGCAGGGGACTAGCGGCGTTCGAGCAGTACTTC,CASRGLAAFEQYF
TRBV15,TRBJ2-1,TRBD2,once,TGTGCCACCAGCAGGGATAGCGGGAGAGAGCAGTTCTTC,CATSRDSGREQFF
TRBV19,TRBJ2-3,.,.,TGTGCCAGTAGTTCCGCGGGATTTACAGATACGCAGTATTTT,CASSSAGFTDTQYF
TRBV18,TRBJ2-5,.,.,TGTGCCAGCTCACCTGGACACTCGGACGACCAAGAGACCCAGTACTTC,CASSPGHSDDQETQYF
TRBV9,TRBJ2-3,TRBD1,few,TGTGCCAGCAGCACAGGGGGATGGACAGATACGCAGTATTTT,CASSTGGWTDTQYF
TRBV14,TRBJ1-1,.,few,TGTGCCAGCAGCCAAGATCTGACGGGGATCAACACTGAAGCTTTCTTT,CASSQDLTGINTEAFF
TRBV18,TRBJ2-7,TRBD1,.,TGTGCCAGCTCACTAGACAGGGCCCGCGAGCAGTACTTC,CASSLDRAREQYF
TRBV4-1,TRBJ1-2,TRBD1,.,TGCGCCAGCAGCGACAGGGAATGGGATGGCTACACCTTC,CASSDREWDGYTF
TRBV7-8,TRBJ2-7,TRBD2,.,TGTGCCAGCAGCCCTCTACTAGCGGGAGGAGGCCACGAGCAGTACTTC,CASSPLLAGGGHEQYF
TRBV28,TRBJ1-1,TRBD1,.,TGTGCCAGCAGTTTTAGGTCCCAGGGGGCCAAGACTGAAGCTTTCTTT,CASSFRSQGAKTEAFF
TRBV6-1,TRBJ2-2,.,.,TGTGCCAGCGCCAGGGGCGAAGACACCGGGGAGCTGTTTTTT,CASARGEDTGELFF
TRBV29-1,TRBJ2-3,.,.,TGCAGCGTGGCGGGTGGACGGGAGACAGATACGCAGTATTTT,CSVAGGRETDTQYF
TRBV29-1,TRBJ1-5,TRBD1,.,TGCAGCGTCACGCAGGGGGGCGGTCAGCCCCAGCATTTT,CSVTQGGGQPQHF
TRBV19,TRBJ2-1,TRBD2,.,TGTGCCAGTAGTATTCTGGGAGCGGGAGATATCTACAATGAGCAGTTCTTC,CASSILGAGDIYNEQFF
TRBV27,TRBJ1-2,.,.,TGTGCCAGCAGTCGAAACCTAGGGGCGTCAACTAACTATGGCTACACCTTC,CASSRNLGASTNYGYTF
TRBV6-1,TRBJ2-3,TRBD2,.,TGTGCCAGCAGTGAAGCGCTCGCGGGAGGGACAGATACGCAGTATTTT,CASSEALAGGTDTQYF
TRBV11-3,TRBJ1-1,.,.,TGTGCCAGCAGCCCAAAGGAGGAGAACGGAGCTTTCTTT,CASSPKEENGAFF
TRBV4-2,TRBJ1-2,TRBD1,.,TGTGCCAGCAGCCAAGAGGGACAGTCATATGGCTACACCTTC,CASSQEGQSYGYTF
TRBV27,TRBJ1-5,.,.,TGTGCCAGCAGTTTGAACGGGGGGATGGCCAATCAGCCCCAGCATTTT,CASSLNGGMANQPQHF
TRBV7-9,TRBJ1-3,.,.,TGTGCCAGCAGCTTAGTACCCCACTTAAACACCATATATTTT,CASSLVPHLNTIYF
TRBV7-6,TRBJ1-1,TRBD1,.,TGTGCCAGCAGCCCGTCAGGGGGCCTGTTCACTGAAGCTTTCTTT,CASSPSGGLFTEAFF
TRBV7-2,TRBJ2-1,.,once,TGTGCCAGCAGCTCGAACTCCAACTCCTATAATGAGCAGTTCTTC,CASSSNSNSYNEQFF
TRBV6-5,TRBJ2-6,.,.,TGTGCCAGCAGTTACCTGCGCTCTGGGGCCAACGTCCTGACTTTC,CASSYLRSGANVLTF
TRBV7-9,TRBJ1-1,TRBD1,few,TGTGCCAGCAGCTTGGGACAGGGGGAAGCTTTCTTT,CASSLGQGEAFF
TRBV19,TRBJ1-1,.,.,TGTGCCAGTAGTATAGATGCAGAGGAACCCACTTTCTTT,CASSIDAEEPTFF
TRBV25-1,TRBJ2-1,TRBD1,.,TGTGCCAGCATCCCCGGGACAGGGGTCTATGAGCAGTTCTTC,CASIPGTGVYEQFF
TRBV6-5,TRBJ1-1,.,.,TGTGCCAGCAGTCGCAGGGGTGTGAACACTGAAGCTTTCTTT,CASSRRGVNTEAFF
TRBV28,TRBJ1-1,.,.,TGTGCCAGCAATCAGAACACTGAAGCTTTCTTT,CASNQNTEAFF
TRBV2,TRBJ1-5,TRBD1,.,TGTGCCGGGGGACAGGGGGAGAATCAGCCCCAGCATTTT,CAGGQGENQPQHF
TRBV5-1,TRBJ2-7,.,.,TGCGCCAGCAGCTTGGCCTGGCAGGGCAACGAGCAGTACTTC,CASSLAWQGNEQYF
TRBV7-2,TRBJ2-3,TRBD1,.,TGTGCCAGCACCGAAATGGGACAGCTCACAGATACGCAGTATTTT,CASTEMGQLTDTQYF
TRBV5-6,TRBJ2-2,TRBD2,.,TGTGCCAGCAGCTCCGTGGGACTAGCGGGAGAGGCCGGGGAGCTGTTTTTT,CASSSVGLAGEAGELFF
TRBV6-1,TRBJ1-2,TRBD1,.,TGTGCCAGCAGACTTCGGGACAGGGGAGAAGAAGGCTACACCTTC,CASRLRDRGEEGYTF